A selection of T cell receptor beta chains follows, all from one sample in a study of CD8 T cells in ankylosing spondylitis. Using its own MiXCR run on the 5' RACE reads, TCRdb lists one record per CDR3 protein. The repertoire has fewer than 150,000 distinct CDR3 sequences, 6% to 8% of them found once; the top ten carry around 11%. Specimen: blood, either unsorted or a sorted T cell fraction (not recorded which). The receptor set was obtained from a female donor with ankylosing spondylitis or in good health (not recorded which). Both conserved end residues are part of each CDR3. D genes are given only for firm matches. Size values are once, few and many counts, or a class for expanded clones, and some rows have none.

abundance,d_gene,v_gene,j_gene,CDR3aa,CDR3nt
many,NA,TRBV12-3/TRBV12-4,TRBJ2-3,CASSLDADTQYF,TGTGCCAGCAGTTTAGATGCCGATACGCAGTATTTT
many,TRBD1,TRBV5-1,TRBJ2-5,CASSPRDRDQETQYF,TGCGCCAGCAGCCCCCGGGACAGAGATCAAGAGACCCAGTACTTC
many,NA,TRBV5-1,TRBJ2-5,CASSLSETQYF,TGTGCCAGCAGCCTCTCGGAGACCCAGTACTTC
many,NA,TRBV6-5,TRBJ2-1,CASSPGSYEQFF,TGTGCCAGCAGCCCAGGCAGTTATGAGCAGTTCTTC
many,NA,TRBV27,TRBJ1-2,CASSPTGLSSYTF,TGTGCCAGCAGCCCGACAGGCTTATCTAGCTACACCTTC
NA,NA,TRBV6-1,TRBJ1-2,CASSEAPQSGGYTF,TGTGCCAGCAGTGAAGCGCCACAGTCAGGGGGCTACACCTTC
few,NA,TRBV7-9,TRBJ1-5,CASSSESGPNQPQHF,TGTGCCAGCAGCTCCGAAAGTGGCCCCAATCAGCCCCAGCATTTT
many,NA,TRBV2,TRBJ2-3,CASSAGTLGTDTQYF,TGTGCCAGCAGCGCCGGGACACTTGGCACAGATACGCAGTATTTT
many,TRBD2,TRBV12-3/TRBV12-4,TRBJ2-3,CASSFWLAGTSRGTDTQYF,TGTGCCAGCAGTTTCTGGCTAGCGGGGACCTCGAGGGGCACAGATACGCAGTATTTT
few,TRBD2,TRBV9,TRBJ2-5,CASSQWAGGKETQYF,TGTGCCAGCAGCCAGTGGGCGGGGGGCAAAGAGACCCAGTACTTC
many,NA,TRBV28,TRBJ1-1,CASTELGGIEAFF,TGTGCCAGCACAGAACTTGGAGGTATTGAAGCTTTCTTT
many,NA,TRBV5-5,TRBJ1-5,CASSLEHLTRGNQPQHF,TGTGCCAGCAGCCTTGAACATCTTACAAGGGGAAATCAGCCCCAGCATTTT
many,NA,TRBV29-1,TRBJ2-7,CSVVPGVDEQYF,TGCAGCGTTGTCCCAGGGGTAGACGAGCAGTACTTC
NA,TRBD2,TRBV7-2,TRBJ2-3,CASSLRLAGGGTQYF,TGTGCCAGCAGCTTGCGACTAGCGGGGGGCGGTACGCAGTATTTT
many,NA,TRBV9,TRBJ1-6,CASSFSGSEGSPLHF,TGTGCCAGCAGCTTCTCAGGGTCGGAGGGTTCACCCCTCCACTTT
many,NA,TRBV7-9,TRBJ1-6,CASSGGLNSPLHF,TGTGCCAGCTCCGGAGGGCTCAATTCACCCCTCCACTTT
NA,NA,TRBV19,TRBJ1-1,CASTPSRNTEAFF,TGTGCCAGCACTCCGAGTAGGAACACTGAAGCTTTCTTT
many,TRBD1,TRBV5-1,TRBJ1-1,CASSPTGVAVNTEAFF,TGCGCCAGCAGCCCCACAGGGGTTGCGGTGAACACTGAAGCTTTCTTT
many,TRBD1,TRBV6-5,TRBJ1-2,CASSYGRGSNYGYTF,TGTGCCAGCAGTTACGGCAGGGGGAGTAACTATGGCTACACCTTC
NA,NA,TRBV29-1,TRBJ1-5,CSGSGGRDQPQHF,TGCAGCGGTTCCGGAGGGAGAGATCAGCCCCAGCATTTT
many,NA,TRBV29-1,TRBJ2-7,CSVVRGGEQYF,TGCAGCGTTGTTCGAGGGGGTGAGCAGTACTTC
many,NA,TRBV6-1,TRBJ1-4,CASSEQDGTNEKLFF,TGTGCCAGCAGTGAACAGGACGGAACTAATGAAAAACTGTTTTTT
many,NA,TRBV2,TRBJ1-4,CASSEARRREKLFF,TGTGCCAGCAGTGAAGCGCGACGCCGTGAAAAACTGTTTTTT
many,TRBD2,TRBV4-2,TRBJ2-1,CASSQEAGTSFNEQFF,TGTGCCAGCAGCCAAGAGGCCGGGACTAGCTTTAATGAGCAGTTCTTC
many,NA,TRBV7-2,TRBJ2-5,CASSLFLGMGEETQYF,NA